This TCR beta chain was observed in a study of CD8+ T cells in alopecia areata. Treatment given: oral pan-JAK inhibitor, 5-10 mg twice daily. Collection of lesional scalp punch biopsies and peripheral blood was performed in alopecia areata patients. Whole-study findings and limits: Tofacitinib significantly reduced both scalp clonality and expanded CD8+ clones among the top 100.

Of note for this clone: Antigen unknown.

V was clipped by 5 bases and J by 2 bases; unmatched bases: 10. Germline V CDR1 and CDR2: LGHNA, YNFKEQ. This CDR3 region has 17 residues. cDNA serving as the sequencing template came from extracted, reverse transcribed RNA. Clones were read by immunoSEQ multiplex PCR, and TCRdb kept only the in-frame ones, dropping some. The sample holds about 120,000 clones, roughly three fifths seen once. This chain uses TRBV4-2 with TRBJ2-7, with 12 bases that match TRBD2. This TCR was sampled from a human donor with alopecia areata. The specimen comprised CD8+ T cells sorted from blood, sampled at week 24, from a patient treated with tofacitinib. The CDR3 is CASSFLAGLAGTYEQYF. DNA for the CDR3: TGTGCCAGCAGCTTCCTGGCAGGACTAGCGGGGACCTACGAGCAGTACTTC.